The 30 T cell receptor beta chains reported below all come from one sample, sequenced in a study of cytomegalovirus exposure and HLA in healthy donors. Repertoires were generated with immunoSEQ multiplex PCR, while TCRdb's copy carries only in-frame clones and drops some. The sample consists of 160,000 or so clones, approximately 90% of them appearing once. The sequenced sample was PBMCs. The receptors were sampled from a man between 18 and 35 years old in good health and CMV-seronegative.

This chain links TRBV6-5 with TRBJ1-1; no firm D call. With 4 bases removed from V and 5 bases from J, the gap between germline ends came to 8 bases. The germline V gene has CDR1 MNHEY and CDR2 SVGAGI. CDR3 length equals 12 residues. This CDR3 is CASSSGWTEAFF. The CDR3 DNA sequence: TGTGCCAGCAGTTCGGGGTGGACTGAAGCTTTCTTT.

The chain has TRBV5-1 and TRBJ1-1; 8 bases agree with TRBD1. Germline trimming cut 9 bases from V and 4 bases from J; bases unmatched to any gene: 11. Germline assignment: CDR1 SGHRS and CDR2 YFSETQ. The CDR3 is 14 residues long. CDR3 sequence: CATKLGQGGTEAFF. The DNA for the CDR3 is TGCGCCACCAAACTCGGACAGGGCGGCACTGAAGCTTTCTTT. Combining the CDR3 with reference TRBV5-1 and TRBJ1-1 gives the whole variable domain KAGVTQTPRYLIKTRGQQVTLSCSPISGHRSVSWYQQTPGQGLQFLFEYFSETQRNKGNFPGRFSGRQFSNSRSEMNVSTLELGDSALYLCATKLGQGGTEAFFGQGTRLTVV.

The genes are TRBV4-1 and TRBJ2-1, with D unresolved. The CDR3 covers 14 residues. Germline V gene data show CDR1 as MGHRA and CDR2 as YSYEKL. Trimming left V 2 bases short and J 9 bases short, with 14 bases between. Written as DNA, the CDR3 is TGCGCCAGCAGCCAACCCTTAATCGGTGTTGAGCAGTTCTTC. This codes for CASSQPLIGVEQFF.

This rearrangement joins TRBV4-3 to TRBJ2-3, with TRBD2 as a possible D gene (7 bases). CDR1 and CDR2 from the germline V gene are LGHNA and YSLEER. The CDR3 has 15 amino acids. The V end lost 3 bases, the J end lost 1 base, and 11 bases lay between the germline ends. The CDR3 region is CASSQGGRGTDTQYF. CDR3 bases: TGCGCCAGCAGCCAGGGGGGGCGGGGCACAGATACGCAGTATTTT.

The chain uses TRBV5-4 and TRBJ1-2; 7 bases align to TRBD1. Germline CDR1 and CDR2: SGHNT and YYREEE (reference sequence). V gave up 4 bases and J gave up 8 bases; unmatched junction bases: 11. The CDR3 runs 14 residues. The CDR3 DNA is TGTGCCAGCAGCCCTCCCACAGGGGACGAAGGCTACACCTTC. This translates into CASSPPTGDEGYTF. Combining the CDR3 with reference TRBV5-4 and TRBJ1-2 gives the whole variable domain ETGVTQSPTHLIKTRGQQVTLRCSSQSGHNTVSWYQQALGQGPQFIFQYYREEENGRGNFPPRFSGLQFPNYSSELNVNALELDDSALYLCASSPPTGDEGYTFGSGTRLTVV.

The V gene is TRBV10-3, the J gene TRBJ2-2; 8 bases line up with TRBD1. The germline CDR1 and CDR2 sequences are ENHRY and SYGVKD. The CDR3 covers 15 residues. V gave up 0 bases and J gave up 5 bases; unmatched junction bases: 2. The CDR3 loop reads CAISESDRETGELFF. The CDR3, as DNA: TGTGCCATCAGTGAGTCGGACAGGGAGACCGGGGAGCTGTTTTTT.

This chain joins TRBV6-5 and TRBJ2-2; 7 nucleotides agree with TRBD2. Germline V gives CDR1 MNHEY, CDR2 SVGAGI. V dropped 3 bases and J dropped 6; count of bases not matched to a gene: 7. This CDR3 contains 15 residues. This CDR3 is CASSYDGGRAGELFF. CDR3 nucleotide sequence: TGTGCCAGCAGTTATGACGGAGGGAGGGCCGGGGAGCTGTTTTTT.

The CDR3 DNA follows: TGCGCCAGCAGCTTGGGGCAGGGTACAACCCTTGATGGCTACACCTTC. It encodes CASSLGQGTTLDGYTF. This chain uses TRBV5-1 with TRBJ1-2; D may be TRBD1 (5 bases). Germline loops: CDR1 SGHRS, CDR2 YFSETQ. This CDR3 comprises 16 residues. The V end lost 0 bases, the J end lost 6 bases, and 18 bases lay between the germline ends.

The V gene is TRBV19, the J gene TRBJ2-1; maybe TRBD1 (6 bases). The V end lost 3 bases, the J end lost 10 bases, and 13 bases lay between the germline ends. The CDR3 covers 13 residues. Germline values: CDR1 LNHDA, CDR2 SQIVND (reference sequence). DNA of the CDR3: TGTGCCAGTAGTATCGGGACACCCGGGGAGCAGTTCTTC. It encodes CASSIGTPGEQFF. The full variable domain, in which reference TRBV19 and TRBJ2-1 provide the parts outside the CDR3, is DGGITQSPKYLFRKEGQNVTLSCEQNLNHDAMYWYRQDPGQGLRLIYYSQIVNDFQKGDIAEGYSVSREKKESFPLTVTSAQKNPTAFYLCASSIGTPGEQFFGPGTRLTVL.

CDR3 DNA: TGTGCCAGTAGTCTCGGAGCAGGGCTTTACGAGCAGTACTTC. Translated, it gives CASSLGAGLYEQYF. V is TRBV19 and J is TRBJ2-7, with a possible D match to TRBD1 (5 bases). V lost 5 bases to trimming and J lost 4 bases, with 15 bases between them. The CDR3 covers 14 residues. Germline CDR1 and CDR2: LNHDA and SQIVND (reference sequence).

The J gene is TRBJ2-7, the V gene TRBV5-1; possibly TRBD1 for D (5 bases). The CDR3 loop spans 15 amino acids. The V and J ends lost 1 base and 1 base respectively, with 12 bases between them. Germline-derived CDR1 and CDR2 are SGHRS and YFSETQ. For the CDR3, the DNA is TGCGCCAGCAGCTTGAACATACCAGGGTCCTACGAGCAGTACGTC. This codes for CASSLNIPGSYEQYV.

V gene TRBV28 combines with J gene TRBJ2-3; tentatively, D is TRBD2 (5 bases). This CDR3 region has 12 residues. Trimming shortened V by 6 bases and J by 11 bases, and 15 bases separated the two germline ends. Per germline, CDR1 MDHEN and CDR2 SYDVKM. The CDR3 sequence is CASSPIIRGQYF. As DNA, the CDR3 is TGTGCCAGCAGCCCTATTATCCGGGGGCAGTATTTT.

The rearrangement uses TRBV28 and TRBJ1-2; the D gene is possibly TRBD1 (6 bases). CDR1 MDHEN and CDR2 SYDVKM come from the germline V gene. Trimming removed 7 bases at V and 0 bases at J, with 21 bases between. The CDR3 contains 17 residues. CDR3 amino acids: CASTLNSWGGPNYGYTF. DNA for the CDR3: TGTGCCAGCACCCTTAACTCTTGGGGGGGCCCTAACTATGGCTACACCTTC.

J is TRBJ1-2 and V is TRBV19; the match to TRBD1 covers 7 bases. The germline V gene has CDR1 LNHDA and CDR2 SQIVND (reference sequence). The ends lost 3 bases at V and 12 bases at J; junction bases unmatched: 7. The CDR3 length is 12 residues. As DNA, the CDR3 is TGTGCCAGTAGTATGGGGACAGCCGAGGACACCTTC. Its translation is CASSMGTAEDTF.

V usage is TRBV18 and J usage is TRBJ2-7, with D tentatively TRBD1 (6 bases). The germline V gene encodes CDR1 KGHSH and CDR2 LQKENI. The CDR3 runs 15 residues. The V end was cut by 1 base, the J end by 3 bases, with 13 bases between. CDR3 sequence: CASSPRDTPNYEQYF. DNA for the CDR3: TGTGCCAGCTCACCACGGGACACCCCTAACTACGAGCAGTACTTC.

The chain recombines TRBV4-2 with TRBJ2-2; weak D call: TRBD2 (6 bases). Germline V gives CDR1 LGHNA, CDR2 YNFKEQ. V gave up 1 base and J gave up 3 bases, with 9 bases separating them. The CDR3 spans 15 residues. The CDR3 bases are TGTGCCAGCAGCCAAGCGGAGGGTGACACCGGGGAGCTGTTTTTT. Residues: CASSQAEGDTGELFF.

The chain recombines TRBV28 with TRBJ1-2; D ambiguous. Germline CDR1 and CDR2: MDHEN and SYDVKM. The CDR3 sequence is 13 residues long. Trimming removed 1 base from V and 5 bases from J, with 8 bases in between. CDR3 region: CASSLLAVYGYTF. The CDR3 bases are TGTGCCAGCAGTTTATTGGCGGTTTATGGCTACACCTTC.

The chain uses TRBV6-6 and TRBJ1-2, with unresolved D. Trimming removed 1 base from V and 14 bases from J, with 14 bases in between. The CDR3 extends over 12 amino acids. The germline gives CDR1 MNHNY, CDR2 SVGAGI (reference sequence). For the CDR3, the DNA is TGTGCCAGCAGTTACTTAGATTACGGCGGGACCTTC. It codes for CASSYLDYGGTF.

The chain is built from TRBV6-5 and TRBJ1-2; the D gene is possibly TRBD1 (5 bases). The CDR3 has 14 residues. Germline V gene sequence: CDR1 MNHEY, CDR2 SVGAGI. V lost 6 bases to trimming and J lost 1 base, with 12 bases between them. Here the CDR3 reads CASSLRTINYGYTF. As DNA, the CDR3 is TGTGCCAGCAGCCTTCGGACAATTAACTATGGCTACACCTTC.

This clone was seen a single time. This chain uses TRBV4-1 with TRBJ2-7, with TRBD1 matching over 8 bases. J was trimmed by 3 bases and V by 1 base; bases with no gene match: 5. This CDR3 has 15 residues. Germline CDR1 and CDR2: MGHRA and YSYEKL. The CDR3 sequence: CASSQVVGQGYEQYF. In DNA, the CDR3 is TGCGCCAGCAGCCAAGTGGTCGGACAGGGCTACGAGCAGTACTTC.

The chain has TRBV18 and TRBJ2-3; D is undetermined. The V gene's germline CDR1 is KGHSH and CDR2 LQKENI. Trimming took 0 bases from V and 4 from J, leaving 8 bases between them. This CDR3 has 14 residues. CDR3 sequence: CASSPPGRPDTQYF. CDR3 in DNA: TGTGCCAGCTCACCACCGGGCAGGCCAGATACGCAGTATTTT.

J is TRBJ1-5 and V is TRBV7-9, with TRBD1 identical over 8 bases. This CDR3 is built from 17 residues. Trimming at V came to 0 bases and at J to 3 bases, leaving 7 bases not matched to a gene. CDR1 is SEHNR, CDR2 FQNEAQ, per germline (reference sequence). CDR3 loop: CASSLAGQGKDNQPQHF. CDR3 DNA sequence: TGTGCCAGCAGCTTAGCCGGACAGGGAAAGGACAATCAGCCCCAGCATTTT.

In DNA form, the CDR3 reads TGTGCCAGCTCCAGCAGGGGCGTCACCGGGGAGCTGTTTTTT. Its translation is CASSSRGVTGELFF. This chain connects TRBV5-5 to TRBJ2-2; tentative D call: TRBD1 (6 bases). In germline, CDR1 is SGHKS, CDR2 YYEKEE (reference sequence). This CDR3 contains 14 residues. Trimming removed 7 bases at V and 4 bases at J, with 14 bases between. Using reference TRBV5-5 and TRBJ2-2 for the parts outside the CDR3, the full variable domain is DAGVTQSPTHLIKTRGQQVTLRCSPISGHKSVSWYQQVLGQGPQFIFQYYEKEERGRGNFPDRFSARQFPNYSSELNVNALLLGDSALYLCASSSRGVTGELFFGEGSRLTVL.

CDR3 DNA sequence: TGCGCCAGCAGCAGGGAGACAGGGGCCTACGAGCAGTACTTC. Amino acid sequence: CASSRETGAYEQYF. The V call is TRBV5-1, the J call TRBJ2-7; TRBD1 agrees at 8 bases. V shed 4 bases and J 2 bases; nucleotides not matched to a gene: 5. In germline, CDR1 is SGHRS, CDR2 YFSETQ. CDR3 size: 14 residues.

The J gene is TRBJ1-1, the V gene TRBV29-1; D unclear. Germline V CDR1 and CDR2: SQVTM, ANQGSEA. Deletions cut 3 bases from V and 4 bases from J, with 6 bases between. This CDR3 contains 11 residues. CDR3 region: CSVEEGTEAFF. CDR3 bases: TGCAGCGTTGAGGAGGGCACTGAAGCTTTCTTT.

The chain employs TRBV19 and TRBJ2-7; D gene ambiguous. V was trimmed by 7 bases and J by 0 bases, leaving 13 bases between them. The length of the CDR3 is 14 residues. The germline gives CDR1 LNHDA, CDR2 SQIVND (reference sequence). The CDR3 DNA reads TGTGCCAGTACCCGAGACATGAGCTCCTACGAGCAGTACTTC. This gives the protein CASTRDMSSYEQYF.

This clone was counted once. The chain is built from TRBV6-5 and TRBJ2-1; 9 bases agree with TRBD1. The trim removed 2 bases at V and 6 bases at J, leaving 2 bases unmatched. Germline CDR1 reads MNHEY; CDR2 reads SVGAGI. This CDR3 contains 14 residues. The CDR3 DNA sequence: TGTGCCAGCAGTTACGGACAGGGGCGCAATGAGCAGTTCTTC. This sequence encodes CASSYGQGRNEQFF.

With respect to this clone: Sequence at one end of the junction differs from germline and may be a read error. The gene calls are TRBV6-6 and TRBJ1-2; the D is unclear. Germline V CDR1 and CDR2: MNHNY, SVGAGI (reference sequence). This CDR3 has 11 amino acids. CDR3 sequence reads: CASSPNYGYTF. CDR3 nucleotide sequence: TGTGCCAGCAGTCCTAATTATGGCTACACCTTC.

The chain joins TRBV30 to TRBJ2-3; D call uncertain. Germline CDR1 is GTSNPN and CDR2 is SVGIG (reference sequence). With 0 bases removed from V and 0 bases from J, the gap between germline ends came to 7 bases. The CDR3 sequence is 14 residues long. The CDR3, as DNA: TGTGCCTGGAGTGTACTTACTAGCACAGATACGCAGTATTTT. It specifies CAWSVLTSTDTQYF.

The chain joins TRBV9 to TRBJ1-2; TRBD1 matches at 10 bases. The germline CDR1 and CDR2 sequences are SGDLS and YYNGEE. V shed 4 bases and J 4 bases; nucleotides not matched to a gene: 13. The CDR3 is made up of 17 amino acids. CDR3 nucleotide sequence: TGTGCCAGCAGCCCTCCTCAGACAGGGGGCGCGGGCTATGGCTACACCTTC. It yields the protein CASSPPQTGGAGYGYTF.